The rows below give T cell receptor beta chains drawn from one sample of a study of T cells in Graves' hyperthyroidism and ophthalmopathy. MiXCR, run by TCRdb on the multiplex PCR reads, gives a single entry per CDR3 protein. The table includes about 420,000 distinct CDR3 sequences, roughly 14% detected once. The sample consisted of blood. The receptors originated from a woman aged 18-29 years with Graves' hyperthyroidism. Each CDR3 is given with its conserved first and last residue. Fields, in order: D gene, clone size, J gene, V gene, CDR3 protein, CDR3 DNA. A D gene is named only where the DNA matches it firmly. Part of the rows lack a size; the others show once, few, many or a class for expanded clones.

TRBD2	few	TRBJ2-3	TRBV10-2	CASSEWGGTSTDTQYF	TGCGCCAGCAGTGAGTGGGGGGGGACGAGCACAGATACGCAGTATTTT
TRBD1	NA	TRBJ2-1	TRBV28	CASSSSPGTGDFNEQFF	TGTGCCAGCAGTTCCTCACCCGGGACAGGGGATTTCAATGAGCAGTTCTTC
NA	many	TRBJ2-2	TRBV4-1	CASSQVGGDTGELFF	TGCGCCAGCAGCCAAGTGGGGGGCGACACCGGGGAGCTGTTTTTT
NA	many	TRBJ2-1	TRBV12-3/TRBV12-4	CASSYRVWGDNEQFF	TGTGCCAGCAGTTACAGGGTTTGGGGGGACAATGAGCAGTTCTTC
NA	many	TRBJ2-7	TRBV27	CASSLSYSYEQYF	TGTGCCAGCAGTTTATCGTACAGCTACGAGCAGTACTTC
TRBD1	NA	TRBJ2-3	TRBV20-1	CSARAGTGDFTDTQYF	TGCAGTGCTAGAGCCGGGACAGGGGATTTCACAGATACGCAGTATTTT
NA	many	TRBJ1-4	TRBV6-1	CASSEFRGNEKLFF	TGTGCCAGCAGTGAATTTCGGGGGAATGAAAAACTGTTTTTT
TRBD2	few	TRBJ2-1	TRBV20-1	CSAREGLARNEQFF	TGCAGTGCTAGAGAAGGACTAGCTAGGAATGAGCAGTTCTTC
NA	NA	TRBJ2-7	TRBV12-3/TRBV12-4	CASTVGHLGEQYF	TGTGCCAGCACCGTTGGCCACTTGGGGGAGCAGTACTTC
NA	many	TRBJ1-4	TRBV9	CASSTQRAGEKLFF	TGTGCCAGCAGCACTCAGCGGGCCGGTGAAAAACTGTTTTTT
NA	many	TRBJ2-7	TRBV2	CASSLQAPEQYF	TGTGCCAGCAGCCTACAGGCGCCCGAGCAGTACTTC
NA	many	TRBJ2-1	TRBV16	CASSQWGADEQFF	TGTGCCAGCAGCCAATGGGGGGCCGATGAGCAGTTCTTC
TRBD1	few	TRBJ2-5	TRBV6-1	CASSERSWTGGSETQYF	TGTGCCAGCAGTGAACGGTCTTGGACAGGGGGCTCAGAGACCCAGTACTTC
NA	many	TRBJ1-2	TRBV5-1	CASSLGEAYGYTF	TGCGCCAGCAGCTTGGGGGAAGCCTATGGCTACACCTTC
TRBD1	NA	TRBJ2-1	TRBV27	CASSGTGVPEGNEQFF	TGTGCCAGCAGTGGGACAGGGGTTCCCGAAGGCAATGAGCAGTTCTTC
NA	many	TRBJ2-5	TRBV6-1	CASRHLDYQETQYF	TGTGCCAGCAGACACTTGGACTACCAAGAGACCCAGTACTTC
TRBD2	many	TRBJ2-7	TRBV6-5	CASSYSGLAGPYEQYF	TGTGCCAGCAGTTACTCGGGACTAGCGGGACCCTACGAGCAGTACTTC
NA	many	TRBJ1-2	TRBV19	CASSINRQWGSNYGYTF	TGTGCCAGTAGTATCAACAGACAGTGGGGGAGTAACTATGGCTACACCTTC
NA	many	TRBJ2-1	TRBV10-3	CAISVTTGRTYNEQFF	TGTGCCATCAGTGTAACGACGGGCCGGACCTACAATGAGCAGTTCTTC
TRBD2	NA	TRBJ2-7	TRBV5-1	CASSLRLAGYEQYF	TGCGCCAGCAGCCTGCGACTAGCGGGCTACGAGCAGTACTTC
NA	many	TRBJ1-1	TRBV7-8	CASSLGESAFF	TGTGCCAGCAGCTTAGGGGAATCGGCTTTCTTT
TRBD1	many	TRBJ1-2	TRBV10-3	CAISDGQANYGYTF	TGTGCCATCAGTGACGGACAGGCAAACTATGGCTACACCTTC
TRBD1	few	TRBJ1-3	TRBV5-8	CASSPGTVGNTIYF	TGTGCCAGCAGCCCGGGGACAGTAGGAAACACCATATATTTT
NA	many	TRBJ2-5	TRBV7-2	CASSLRLGAETQYF	TGTGCCAGCAGCTTAAGGTTGGGGGCAGAGACCCAGTACTTC
NA	many	TRBJ1-3	TRBV6-1	CASSEDSYSGNTIYF	TGTGCCAGCAGTGAAGATTCGTACTCTGGAAACACCATATATTTT
TRBD1	NA	TRBJ2-4	TRBV18	CASSAGQGPNIQYF	TGTGCCAGCTCCGCAGGACAGGGACCCAACATTCAGTACTTC
NA	few	TRBJ2-2	TRBV6-5	CASSLGPRTVDTGELFF	TGTGCCAGCAGTTTGGGCCCACGGACAGTCGACACCGGGGAGCTGTTTTTT
NA	many	TRBJ2-3	TRBV2	CASRLTPNTDTQYF	TGTGCCAGCAGGTTGACTCCGAACACAGATACGCAGTATTTT
NA	many	TRBJ1-2	TRBV14	CASSQDRYGYTF	TGTGCCAGCAGCCAAGACCGCTATGGCTACACCTTC
TRBD1	many	TRBJ1-2	TRBV7-2	CASTVGPGGRSYGYTF	TGTGCCAGCACCGTTGGCCCAGGGGGCAGGAGCTATGGCTACACCTTC
NA	many	TRBJ2-1	TRBV7-8	CASSLGSPNPDEQFF	TGTGCCAGCAGCTTAGGATCTCCGAATCCGGATGAGCAGTTCTTC
TRBD1	many	TRBJ1-1	TRBV6-1	CASSTQGQRNTEAFF	TGTGCCAGCAGTACCCAGGGACAGAGGAACACTGAAGCTTTCTTT
NA	many	TRBJ1-2	TRBV10-3	CAIRLTEGYTF	TGTGCCATCAGGCTGACAGAAGGCTACACCTTC
NA	many	TRBJ2-7	TRBV2	CASRMSYEQYF	TGTGCCAGCAGGATGAGCTACGAGCAGTACTTC
TRBD1	many	TRBJ2-1	TRBV6-1	CASSRRTGEENEQFF	TGTGCCAGCAGTCGTAGGACAGGGGAGGAGAATGAGCAGTTCTTC
TRBD2	many	TRBJ2-7	TRBV20-1	CSARGTSGKRHEQYF	TGCAGTGCTAGGGGGACTAGCGGGAAAAGACACGAGCAGTACTTC
NA	many	TRBJ2-1	TRBV9	CASSENLKSYNEQFF	TGTGCCAGCAGCGAGAATTTGAAGTCCTACAATGAGCAGTTCTTC
NA	many	TRBJ1-2	TRBV6-1	CASRQGPDGYTF	TGTGCCAGTCGCCAGGGGCCGGATGGCTACACCTTC
NA	NA	TRBJ1-5	TRBV28	CASLTDGGNQPQHF	TGTGCCAGCTTAACGGATGGGGGCAATCAGCCCCAGCATTTT
NA	NA	TRBJ2-7	TRBV4-1	CASSQEFGGPRDGEQYF	TGCGCCAGCAGCCAAGAATTTGGGGGCCCACGTGACGGCGAGCAGTACTTC
TRBD2	many	TRBJ2-1	TRBV20-1	CSAQERRGEYNEQFF	TGCAGTGCTCAAGAGAGGCGGGGGGAGTACAATGAGCAGTTCTTC
NA	many	TRBJ2-7	TRBV20-1	CSASGSDYEQYF	TGCAGTGCTAGCGGCAGCGACTACGAGCAGTACTTC
NA	many	TRBJ1-1	TRBV18	CASSPTRGTEAFF	TGTGCCAGCTCACCGACGAGGGGGACTGAAGCTTTCTTT
TRBD1	NA	TRBJ2-1	TRBV19	CASSIGTWTGFGNEQFF	TGTGCCAGTAGTATTGGGACTTGGACAGGGTTTGGCAATGAGCAGTTCTTC